These 4 T cell receptor beta chains came from one sample sequenced in a study of CD8 T cells in Susac syndrome. A quantity of about 0.45 to 1 ug RNA underwent reverse transcription using random hexamers. One entry per CDR3 protein, called by TCRdb with MiXCR from the immunoSEQ multiplex PCR reads. The sample has about 240,000 distinct CDR3 sequences; 90% to 97% are singletons. The sequencing sample was made of CD4+ T cells from PBMCs. The receptors stem from a human donor with Susac syndrome.

On this clonotype itself: One junction end disagrees with the germline gene, perhaps due to a read error. The chain employs TRBV18 and TRBJ2-7; the D is unclear. The CDR3 loop spans 15 amino acids. Looked up from germline, CDR1 is KGHSH and CDR2 is LQKENI. CDR3 residues: CASSPSEEQLASLNF. The CDR3 coding sequence is TGTGCCAGCTCACCTTCTGAGGAACAGTTAGCCTCCCTGAACTTC.

The chain carries TRBV10-3 and TRBJ2-1; 10 bases line up with TRBD2. The CDR3 spans 15 residues. V shed 7 bases and J 7 bases; nucleotides not matched to a gene: 10. Looked up from germline, CDR1 is ENHRY and CDR2 is SYGVKD. Here the CDR3 reads CAIIAQRGGPNEQFF. The CDR3 nucleotides are TGTGCCATCATCGCTCAGCGGGGGGGGCCGAATGAGCAGTTCTTC.

The chain combines TRBV5-1 with TRBJ2-5; tentatively, D is TRBD1 (6 bases). The CDR3 covers 16 residues. Per germline, CDR1 SGHRS and CDR2 YFSETQ. V shed 5 bases and J shed 5 bases, with 22 bases lying between them. This chain's CDR3 is CASSQTGLRLEETQYF. CDR3 bases: TGCGCCAGCAGTCAAACAGGGTTAAGGCTCGAGGAGACCCAGTACTTC.

The chain couples TRBV6-5 to TRBJ1-1; 11 bases are shared with TRBD1. Per the germline V gene, CDR1 is MNHEY and CDR2 is SVGAGI. Trimming removed 5 bases from V and 7 bases from J; junction bases left unmatched: 9. The CDR3 covers 15 residues. The CDR3 reads CASSRPGTGGGEAFF. The CDR3 DNA sequence: TGTGCCAGCAGTCGACCCGGGACAGGGGGTGGTGAAGCTTTCTTT.